Listed here are 22 T cell receptor beta chains from one sample, sequenced in a study of blood T cell repertoires in COVID-19. Sequencing was performed with immunoSEQ multiplex PCR; in TCRdb, only in-frame clones are kept and a portion is missing. The table shows 250,000 to 350,000 clones, with 88% occurring only once. Sequenced input: peripheral blood. The source is a woman between 25 and 40 years old with COVID-19, enrolled during active disease.

The chain is built from TRBV7-3 and TRBJ2-7; maybe TRBD2 (5 bases). The CDR3 loop spans 12 amino acids. V was trimmed by 0 bases and J by 7 bases, leaving 7 bases between them. The germline CDR1 and CDR2 sequences are SGHTA and FQGTGA. The CDR3 loop is CASSLTGNEQYF. For the CDR3, the DNA is TGTGCCAGCAGCTTAACCGGGAATGAGCAGTACTTC.

V and J are TRBV21-1 and TRBJ2-7; the table's D call TRBD2 went unverified against the DNA. TRBV21-1 constitutes a pseudogene. The CDR3 spans 14 residues. The CDR3 DNA is TGTGCCAGCACGGGGTGGGAGATAGAGATCGAGCAGTACTTC. It is translated as CASTGWEIEIEQYF.

The chain recombines TRBV28 with TRBJ1-5; TRBD1 matches at 9 bases. CDR3 length equals 14 residues. Germline V gives CDR1 MDHEN, CDR2 SYDVKM. V lost 5 bases to trimming and J lost 5 bases; unmatched junction nucleotides: 4. The CDR3 region has the DNA TGTGCCAGCAGTCTTACAGGGGGCCATCAGCCCCAGCATTTT. Translation gives CASSLTGGHQPQHF.

The chain combines TRBV29-1 with TRBJ2-1, with 8 bases lining up with TRBD1. V gave up 6 bases and J gave up 6 bases; unmatched junction bases: 7. Per the germline V gene, CDR1 is SQVTM and CDR2 is ANQGSEA. The CDR3 runs 13 residues. The CDR3 DNA sequence: TGCAGCGTGACCAGGGGGCGCGTCAATGAGCAGTTCTTC. Its protein product is CSVTRGRVNEQFF.

The V call is TRBV7-9, the J call TRBJ1-1, with TRBD1 as a possible D gene (6 bases). Germline CDR1 SEHNR, CDR2 FQNEAQ (reference sequence). V was cut by 3 bases and J by 5 bases, with 16 bases left in between. The CDR3 contains 15 residues. This chain's CDR3 is CASSFLLGGRTEAFF. In DNA, the CDR3 is TGTGCCAGCAGCTTTCTTCTAGGGGGAAGGACTGAAGCTTTCTTT.

This clone was detected only once. The rearrangement joins TRBV4-1 to TRBJ1-5; D uncertain. This CDR3 is built from 14 residues. Trimming cost V 4 bases and J 4 bases, with 11 bases left between them. The germline V gene encodes CDR1 MGHRA and CDR2 YSYEKL. CDR3 amino acids: CASSPLLGNQPQHF. The CDR3 DNA is TGCGCCAGCAGCCCATTACTAGGGAATCAGCCCCAGCATTTT.

This chain uses TRBV2 with TRBJ2-2; a possible D gene is TRBD1 (7 bases). Germline-derived CDR1 and CDR2 are SNHLY and FYNNEI. Trimming took off 6 bases at V and 4 bases at J, with 15 bases between the two ends. The CDR3 length is 15 residues. CDR3: CASSVGQEGTGELFF. CDR3 in DNA: TGTGCCAGCAGCGTCGGACAGGAGGGCACCGGGGAGCTGTTTTTT.

The chain links TRBV6-6 to TRBJ2-5, with TRBD2 matching over 8 bases. The CDR3 loop spans 14 amino acids. V dropped 6 bases and J dropped 4; count of bases not matched to a gene: 7. In germline, CDR1 is MNHNY, CDR2 SVGAGI (reference sequence). CDR3: CASRPSGRAETQYF. For the CDR3, the DNA is TGTGCCAGCAGACCGAGCGGGAGAGCAGAGACCCAGTACTTC.

The chain joins TRBV4-3 to TRBJ1-2; TRBD1 is a possible D gene (5 bases). Trimming pared 1 base from V and 8 bases from J, leaving 17 bases between. In germline, CDR1 is LGHNA, CDR2 YSLEER. The CDR3 is made up of 15 amino acids. Written as DNA, the CDR3 is TGCGCCAGCAGCCAAGTGTCAGGCAGGGAAGGAGGCTACACCTTC. Translated, it gives CASSQVSGREGGYTF.

The chain has TRBV6-2 or TRBV6-3 and TRBJ1-2; the match to TRBD1 covers 7 bases. Germline V gives CDR1 MNHEY, CDR2 SVGEGT. The J segment lost 8 bases and the V segment lost 2 bases, leaving 8 bases of the junction unmatched. This CDR3 has 14 residues. CDR3 amino acids: CASSYDRVVKGYTF. The CDR3 coding sequence is TGTGCCAGCAGTTACGACAGGGTGGTAAAGGGCTACACCTTC.

The J gene is TRBJ1-2, the V gene TRBV5-1, with D possibly matching TRBD1 (5 bases). This CDR3 is 14 amino acids long. The V gene lost 4 bases and the J gene lost 2 bases, with 12 bases spanning the gap. Germline CDR1 and CDR2: SGHRS and YFSETQ. DNA for the CDR3: TGCGCCAGCAGCCCCGACGGGGGAAACTATGGCTACACCTTC. Translating gives CASSPDGGNYGYTF.

The chain has TRBV19 and TRBJ2-7, with D unresolved. The CDR3 length is 15 residues. Germline-derived CDR1 and CDR2 are LNHDA and SQIVND (reference sequence). V lost 0 bases and J lost 0, with 9 bases in between. The CDR3: CASSIDTVSSYEQYF. In DNA, the CDR3 is TGTGCCAGTAGTATAGATACAGTCTCCTCCTACGAGCAGTACTTC.

The chain uses TRBV28 and TRBJ2-2; TRBD1 matches 7 bases. Germline CDR1 MDHEN, CDR2 SYDVKM. V lost 5 bases and J lost 7; bases outside the gene matches: 7. CDR3 length: 14 residues. Here the CDR3 DNA reads TGTGCCAGCAGTCTAACAGGGGATAACGGGGAGCTGTTTTTT. Translated, it gives CASSLTGDNGELFF.

The chain joins TRBV4-2 to TRBJ2-3; 11 bases are shared with TRBD1. After removal of 6 bases from V and 4 bases from J, the junction contained 9 bases not matched to a gene. This CDR3 comprises 16 residues. CDR1 and CDR2 (germline): LGHNA, YNFKEQ. This CDR3 reads CASRKSGQGASDTQYF. Written as DNA, the CDR3 is TGTGCCAGCAGGAAATCCGGACAGGGGGCATCAGATACGCAGTATTTT.

J is TRBJ1-2 and V is TRBV12-3 or TRBV12-4; 7 positions agree with TRBD1. The CDR3 contains 13 residues. J was trimmed by 4 bases and V by 6 bases; bases with no gene match: 5. Here the CDR3 DNA reads TGTGCCAGCAGCCCCGGGACAGTCTATGGCTACACCTTC. Translated, it gives CASSPGTVYGYTF.

This chain connects TRBV4-3 to TRBJ2-7, with D maybe TRBD1 (5 bases). Germline loops: CDR1 LGHNA, CDR2 YSLEER. Deletions cut 4 bases from V and 3 bases from J, with 13 bases between. The CDR3 loop spans 14 amino acids. The CDR3 nucleotides are TGCGCCAGCAGCCCTGACAGAGGAAACTACGAGCAGTACTTC. Protein sequence: CASSPDRGNYEQYF.

This chain uses TRBV18 with TRBJ2-2, with 8 positions matching TRBD1. The CDR3 consists of 15 residues. CDR1 KGHSH and CDR2 LQKENI come from the germline V gene. V was clipped by 3 bases and J by 7 bases; unmatched bases: 7. The chain's CDR3 is CASSPRQGKGGELFF. The CDR3 DNA is TGTGCCAGCTCACCCAGACAGGGGAAAGGCGGGGAGCTGTTTTTT.

The chain employs TRBV2 and TRBJ1-5, with D possibly TRBD1 on 6 matching bases. V shed 3 bases and J shed 3 bases, with 24 bases lying between them. Germline lookup yields CDR1 SNHLY and CDR2 FYNNEI. The CDR3 is 19 amino acids. The CDR3 spells CASSEARNTGIRLNQPQHF. CDR3 bases: TGTGCCAGCAGTGAGGCCCGGAATACAGGGATCCGGCTCAATCAGCCCCAGCATTTT. Complete variable domain (other parts from reference TRBV2 and TRBJ1-5): EPEVTQTPSHQVTQMGQEVILRCVPISNHLYFYWYRQILGQKVEFLVSFYNNEISEKSEIFDDQFSVERPDGSNFTLKIRSTKLEDSAMYFCASSEARNTGIRLNQPQHFGDGTRLSIL.

The sample holds a few counts of this clone. The V call is TRBV10-1, the J call TRBJ1-1; D ambiguous. CDR3 length: 15 residues. Trimming cost V 3 bases and J 1 base, with 12 bases left between them. Germline values: CDR1 WNHNN, CDR2 SYGVQD (reference sequence). As DNA, the CDR3 is TGCGCCAGCAGTGATCGTAAAGGGAGGAACACTGAAGCTTTCTTT. Translation gives CASSDRKGRNTEAFF.

The genes are TRBV6-1 and TRBJ2-1; D might be TRBD1 (6 bases). The CDR3 contains 16 residues. Germline CDR1 is MNHNS and CDR2 is SASEGT. Between the trimmed V and J ends, which lost 2 bases and 2 bases, there was a span of 13 bases. The CDR3 sequence is CASSEMGDIAYNEQFF. The CDR3 bases are TGTGCCAGCAGTGAAATGGGGGACATCGCCTACAATGAGCAGTTCTTC.

In its sample, this clone was seen a few times. Other DNA sequences from this sample encode an identical CDR3 as well. The V gene is TRBV3-1 (or the pseudogene TRBV3-2), the J gene TRBJ1-1; tentatively, D is TRBD1 (5 bases). CDR3 length: 13 amino acids. CDR1 is LGHDT, CDR2 YNNKEL, per germline (reference sequence). V shed 2 bases and J shed 4 bases, with 8 bases lying between them. The CDR3 nucleotides are TGTGCCAGCAGCCAACAGGGCGCCACTGAAGCTTTCTTT. This gives the protein CASSQQGATEAFF.

V is TRBV27 and J is TRBJ2-7; D might be TRBD2 (5 bases). The V gene lost 1 base and the J gene lost 3 bases, with 10 bases spanning the gap. This CDR3 has 14 residues. Germline CDR1 MNHEY, CDR2 SMNVEV (reference sequence). The CDR3 bases are TGTGCCAGCAGTTTATTAGGGAGACACTACGAGCAGTACTTC. As protein: CASSLLGRHYEQYF.